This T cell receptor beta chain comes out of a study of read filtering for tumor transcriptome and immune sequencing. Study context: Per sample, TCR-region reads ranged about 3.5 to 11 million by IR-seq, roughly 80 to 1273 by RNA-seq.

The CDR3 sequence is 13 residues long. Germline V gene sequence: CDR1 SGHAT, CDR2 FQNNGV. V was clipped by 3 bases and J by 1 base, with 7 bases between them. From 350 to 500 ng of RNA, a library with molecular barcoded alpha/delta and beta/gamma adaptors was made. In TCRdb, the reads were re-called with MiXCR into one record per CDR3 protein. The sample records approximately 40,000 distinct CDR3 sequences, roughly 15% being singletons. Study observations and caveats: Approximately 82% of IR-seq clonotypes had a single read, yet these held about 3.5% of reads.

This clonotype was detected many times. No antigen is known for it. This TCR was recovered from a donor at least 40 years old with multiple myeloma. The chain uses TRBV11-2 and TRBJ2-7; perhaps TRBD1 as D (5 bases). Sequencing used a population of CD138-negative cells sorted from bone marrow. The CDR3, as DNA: TGTGCCAGCAGCTTTGGACAATCCTACGAGCAGTACTTC. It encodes CASSFGQSYEQYF.